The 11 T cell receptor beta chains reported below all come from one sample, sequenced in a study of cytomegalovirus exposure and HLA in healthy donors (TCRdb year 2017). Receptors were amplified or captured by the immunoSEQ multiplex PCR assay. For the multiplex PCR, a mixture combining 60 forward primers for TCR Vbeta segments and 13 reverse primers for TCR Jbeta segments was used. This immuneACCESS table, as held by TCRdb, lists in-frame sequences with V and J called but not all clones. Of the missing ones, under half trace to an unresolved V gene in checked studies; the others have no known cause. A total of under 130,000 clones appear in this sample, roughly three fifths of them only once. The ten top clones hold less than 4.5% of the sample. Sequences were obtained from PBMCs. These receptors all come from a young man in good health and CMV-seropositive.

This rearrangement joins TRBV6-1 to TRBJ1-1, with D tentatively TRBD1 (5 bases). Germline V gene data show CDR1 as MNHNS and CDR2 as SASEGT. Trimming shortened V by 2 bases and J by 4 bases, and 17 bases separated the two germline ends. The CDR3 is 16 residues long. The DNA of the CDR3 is TGTGCCAGCAGTGAATCTCCGACAGTAATCTCCACTGAAGCTTTCTTT. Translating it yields CASSESPTVISTEAFF.

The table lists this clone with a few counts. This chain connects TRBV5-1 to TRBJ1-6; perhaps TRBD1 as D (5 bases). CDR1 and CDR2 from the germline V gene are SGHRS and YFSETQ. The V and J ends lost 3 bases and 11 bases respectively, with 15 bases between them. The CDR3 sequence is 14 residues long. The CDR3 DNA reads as TGCGCCAGCAGCTCCGGACAAGGCGACCCACCCCTCCACTTT. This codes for CASSSGQGDPPLHF.

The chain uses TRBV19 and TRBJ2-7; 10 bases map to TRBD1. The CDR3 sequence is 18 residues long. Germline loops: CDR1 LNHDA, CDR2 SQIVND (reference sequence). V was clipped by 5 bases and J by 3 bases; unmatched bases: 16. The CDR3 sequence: CASSPRWDRGGNRYEQYF. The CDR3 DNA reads TGTGCCAGTAGTCCGCGGTGGGACAGGGGAGGAAATCGCTACGAGCAGTACTTC. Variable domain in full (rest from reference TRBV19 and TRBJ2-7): DGGITQSPKYLFRKEGQNVTLSCEQNLNHDAMYWYRQDPGQGLRLIYYSQIVNDFQKGDIAEGYSVSREKKESFPLTVTSAQKNPTAFYLCASSPRWDRGGNRYEQYFGPGTRLTVT.

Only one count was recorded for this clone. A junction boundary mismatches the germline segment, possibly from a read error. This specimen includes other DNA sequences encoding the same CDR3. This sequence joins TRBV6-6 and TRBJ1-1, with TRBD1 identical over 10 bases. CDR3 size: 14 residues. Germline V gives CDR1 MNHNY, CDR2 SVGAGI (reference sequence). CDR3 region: CASSLGQGLPEAFF. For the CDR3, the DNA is TGTGCCAGCAGTTTGGGACAGGGGTTACCTGAGGCTTTCTTT.

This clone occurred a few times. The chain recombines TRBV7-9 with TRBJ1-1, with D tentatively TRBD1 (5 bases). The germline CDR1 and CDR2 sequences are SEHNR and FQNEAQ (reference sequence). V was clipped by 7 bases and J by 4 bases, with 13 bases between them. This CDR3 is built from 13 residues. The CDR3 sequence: CASTRGSGTEAFF. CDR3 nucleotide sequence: TGTGCCAGCACCCGGGGGTCGGGCACTGAAGCTTTCTTT.

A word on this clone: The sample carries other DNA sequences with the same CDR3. The CDR3 region has the DNA TGTGCCAGCAGCCGACAGCACTCCTACGAGCAGTACTTC. Amino acid sequence: CASSRQHSYEQYF. The genes are TRBV28 and TRBJ2-7; TRBD1 is a possible D gene (5 bases). CDR1 MDHEN and CDR2 SYDVKM come from the germline V gene. The CDR3 contains 13 residues. V gave up 6 bases and J gave up 0 bases, with 9 bases separating them.

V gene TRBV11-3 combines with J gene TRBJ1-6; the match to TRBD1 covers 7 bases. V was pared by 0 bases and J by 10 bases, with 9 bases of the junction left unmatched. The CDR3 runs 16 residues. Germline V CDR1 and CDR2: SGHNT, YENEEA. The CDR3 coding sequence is TGTGCCAGCAGCTTAGATTCGACAGGGTTGGGATCACCCCTCCACTTT. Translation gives CASSLDSTGLGSPLHF.

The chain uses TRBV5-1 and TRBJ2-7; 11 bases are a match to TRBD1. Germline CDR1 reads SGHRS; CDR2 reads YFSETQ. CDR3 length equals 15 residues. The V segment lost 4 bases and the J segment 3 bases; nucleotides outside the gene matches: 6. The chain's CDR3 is CASSPGTGGYYEQYF. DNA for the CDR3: TGCGCCAGCAGCCCCGGGACAGGGGGATACTACGAGCAGTACTTC.

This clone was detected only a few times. Written as DNA, the CDR3 is TGCGCCAGCACCCACACACAGGGGAGCTCCTACGAGCAGTACTTC. Encoded protein: CASTHTQGSSYEQYF. V and J are TRBV5-1 and TRBJ2-7; 7 nucleotides agree with TRBD1. Germline lookup yields CDR1 SGHRS and CDR2 YFSETQ. The V segment lost 6 bases and the J segment 0 bases; nucleotides outside the gene matches: 9. The CDR3 covers 15 residues. Full variable domain (remainder filled in from reference TRBV5-1 and TRBJ2-7): KAGVTQTPRYLIKTRGQQVTLSCSPISGHRSVSWYQQTPGQGLQFLFEYFSETQRNKGNFPGRFSGRQFSNSRSEMNVSTLELGDSALYLCASTHTQGSSYEQYFGPGTRLTVT.

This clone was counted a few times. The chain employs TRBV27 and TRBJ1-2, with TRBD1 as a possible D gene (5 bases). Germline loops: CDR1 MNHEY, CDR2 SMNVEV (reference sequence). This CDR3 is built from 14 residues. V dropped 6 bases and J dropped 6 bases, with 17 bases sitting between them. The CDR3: CASRKGVGEDGYTF. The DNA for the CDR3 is TGTGCCAGCAGGAAAGGGGTGGGGGAGGATGGCTACACCTTC.

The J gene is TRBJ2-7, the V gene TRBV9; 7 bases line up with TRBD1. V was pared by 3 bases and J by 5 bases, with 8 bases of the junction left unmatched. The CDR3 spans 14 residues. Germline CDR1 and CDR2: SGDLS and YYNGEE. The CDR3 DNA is TGTGCCAGCAGCGCTGAGACAGGGTACGACGAGCAGTACTTC. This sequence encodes CASSAETGYDEQYF.